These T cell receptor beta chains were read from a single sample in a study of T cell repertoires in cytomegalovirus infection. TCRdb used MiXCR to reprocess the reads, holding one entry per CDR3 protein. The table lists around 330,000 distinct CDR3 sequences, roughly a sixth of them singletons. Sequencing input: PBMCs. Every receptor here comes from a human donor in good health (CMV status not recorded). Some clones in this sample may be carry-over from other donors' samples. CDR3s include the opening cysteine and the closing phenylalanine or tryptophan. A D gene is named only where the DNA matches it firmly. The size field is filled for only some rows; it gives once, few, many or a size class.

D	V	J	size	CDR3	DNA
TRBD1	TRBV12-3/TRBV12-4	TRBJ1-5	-	CASSPAGTALNQPQHF	TGTGCCAGCAGCCCGGCGGGGACAGCGTTAAATCAGCCCCAGCATTTT
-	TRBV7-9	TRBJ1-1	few	CASLRLNTEAFF	TGTGCCAGCCTGCGGTTGAACACTGAAGCTTTCTTT
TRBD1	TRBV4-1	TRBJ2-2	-	CASSQTGGGTGELFF	TGTGCCAGCAGCCAGACAGGGGGTGGCACCGGGGAGCTGTTTTTT
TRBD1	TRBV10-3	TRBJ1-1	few	CAISDGTANTEAFF	TGTGCCATCAGTGATGGGACAGCCAACACTGAAGCTTTCTTT
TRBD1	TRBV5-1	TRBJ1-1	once	CASSLMATGANTEAFF	TGCGCCAGCAGCTTAATGGCTACAGGGGCCAACACTGAAGCTTTCTTT
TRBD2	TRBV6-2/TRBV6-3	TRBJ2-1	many	CASSYSLAGGYNEQFF	TGTGCCAGCAGTTACTCCCTAGCGGGGGGCTACAATGAGCAGTTCTTC
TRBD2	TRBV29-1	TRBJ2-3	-	CSVGRGGADTQYF	TGCAGCGTTGGACGGGGGGGAGCAGATACGCAGTATTTT
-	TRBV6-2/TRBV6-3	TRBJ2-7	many	CASSYAGTPFGYEQYF	TGTGCCAGCAGTTACGCCGGGACTCCCTTCGGCTACGAGCAGTACTTC
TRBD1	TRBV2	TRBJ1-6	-	CASSAETGGSPLHF	TGTGCCAGCAGTGCAGAGACAGGGGGTTCACCCCTCCACTTT
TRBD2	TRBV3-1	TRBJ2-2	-	CASSRWDYLTGELFF	TGTGCCAGCAGCCGCTGGGACTATTTAACCGGGGAGCTGTTTTTT